These 7 T cell receptor beta chains were sequenced from one sample in a study of neurological immune-mediated disorders. Each CDR3 protein gets one entry after TCRdb re-called the 5' RACE reads with MiXCR. The sample comprises about 19,000 distinct CDR3 sequences, about 7.5% of which are singletons, and about a sixth rests with the top ten. Sequencing used CD8+ T cells from blood. These TCRs come from a woman aged 30 to 39 with HTLV-1-associated myelopathy (HAM/TSP).

This clonotype showed up many times. The chain has TRBV6-6 and TRBJ2-7; D might be TRBD1 or TRBD2, each matching 5 bases. CDR1 is MNHNY and CDR2 is SVGAGI in the germline V gene (reference sequence). The CDR3 is made up of 11 amino acids. V was cut by 8 bases and J by 11 bases, with 16 bases left in between. CDR3 DNA sequence: TGTGCCAGCGGGGGACCTACGGCGGAGTACTTC. This codes for CASGGPTAEYF.

This clonotype was detected ten times or more. The V gene is TRBV3-1, the J gene TRBJ2-1; D perhaps matches TRBD2 (5 bases). Trimming removed 0 bases at V and 1 base at J, with 10 bases between. Germline assignment: CDR1 LGHDT and CDR2 YNNKEL (reference sequence). The CDR3 runs to 16 residues. The CDR3 bases are TGTGCCAGCAGCCAAGATTTGGGAGAATCCTACAATGAGCAGTTCTTC. It codes for CASSQDLGESYNEQFF.

The J gene is TRBJ2-5, the V gene TRBV29-1, with 9 bases that match TRBD2. Germline CDR1 reads SQVTM; CDR2 reads ANQGSEA. This CDR3 is 13 amino acids long. With V trimmed by 3 bases and J by 5 bases, 4 bases remained unmatched. The CDR3 DNA is TGCAGCGTTGACGGCGGGGGGGCGGAGACCCAGTACTTC. Translation: CSVDGGGAETQYF.

This clonotype was found a few times. The chain links TRBV7-8 to TRBJ1-2; TRBD1 matches at 9 bases. This CDR3 spans 16 amino acids. V was clipped by 3 bases and J by 5 bases; unmatched bases: 10. Germline CDR1 SGHVS, CDR2 FQNEAQ. CDR3 DNA: TGTGCCAGCAGCTTTTACCGGGACAGGGATAGATATGGCTACACCTTC. Residues: CASSFYRDRDRYGYTF.

There are many counts of this clonotype. This rearrangement joins TRBV29-1 to TRBJ1-1; 8 bases agree with TRBD1. This CDR3 region has 12 residues. Germline V gives CDR1 SQVTM, CDR2 ANQGSEA. The junction had 3 bases not matched to a gene; V was cut back by 5 bases and J by 4 bases. CDR3 region: CSVPTGATEAFF. The CDR3 DNA sequence: TGCAGCGTTCCGACAGGGGCCACTGAAGCTTTCTTT.

Note on this clonotype: The junction departs from the called germline gene at one end, perhaps through a read error. The V call is TRBV4-2, the J call TRBJ1-1; TRBD1 matches 7 bases. In germline, CDR1 is LGHNA, CDR2 YNFKEQ. The CDR3 extends over 16 amino acids. The CDR3 sequence is CASSQGQGEENTEAFF. The CDR3 DNA reads as TGTGCCAGCAGCCAGGGGCAGGGGGAAGAGAACACTGAAGCTTTCTTC.

This clonotype was seen many times. The V and J genes are TRBV20-1 and TRBJ1-2; 8 bases fit TRBD1. The CDR3 is made up of 13 amino acids. The J segment lost 8 bases and the V segment lost 0 bases, leaving 5 bases of the junction unmatched. Germline V gives CDR1 DFQATT, CDR2 SNEGSKA (reference sequence). DNA for the CDR3: TGCAGTGCTAGAGATCCAGGGGGCTACGGCTACACCTTC. It translates to CSARDPGGYGYTF.